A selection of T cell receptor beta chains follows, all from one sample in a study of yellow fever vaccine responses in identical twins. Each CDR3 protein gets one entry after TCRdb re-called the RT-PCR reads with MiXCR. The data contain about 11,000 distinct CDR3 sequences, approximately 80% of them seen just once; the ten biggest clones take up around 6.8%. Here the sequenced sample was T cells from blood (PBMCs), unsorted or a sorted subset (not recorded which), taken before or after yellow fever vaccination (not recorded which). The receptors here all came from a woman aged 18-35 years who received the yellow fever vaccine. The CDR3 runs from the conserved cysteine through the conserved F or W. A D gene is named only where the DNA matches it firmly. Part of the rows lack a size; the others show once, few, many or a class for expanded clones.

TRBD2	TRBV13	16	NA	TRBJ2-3	CASTARLALYTDTQYF	TGTGCCAGCACCGCAAGACTAGCCCTATACACAGATACGCAGTATTTT
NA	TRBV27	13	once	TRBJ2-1	CASSLGLGPEQFF	TGTGCCAGCAGTTTAGGTCTGGGGCCTGAGCAGTTCTTC
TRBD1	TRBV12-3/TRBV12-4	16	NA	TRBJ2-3	CASSPTDRASTDTQYF	TGTGCCAGCAGCCCTACGGACAGGGCGAGCACAGATACGCAGTATTTT
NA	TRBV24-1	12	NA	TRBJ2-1	CATSAGYNEQFF	TGTGCCACCAGTGCGGGGTACAATGAGCAGTTCTTC
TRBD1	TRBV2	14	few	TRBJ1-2	CASSVSGTGDGYTF	TGTGCCAGCAGTGTTTCCGGGACAGGGGATGGCTACACCTTC
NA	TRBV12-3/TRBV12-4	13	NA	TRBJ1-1	CATSGLARTEAFF	TGTGCCACCTCGGGGTTGGCCCGCACTGAAGCTTTCTTT
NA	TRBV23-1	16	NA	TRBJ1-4	CASSHTPGHQRKTVFF	NA
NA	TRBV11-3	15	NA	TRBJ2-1	CASDTSGSSYNEQFF	TGTGCCAGCGATACGTCGGGGAGCTCCTACAATGAGCAGTTCTTC
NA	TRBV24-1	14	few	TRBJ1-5	CATSDLDSNQPQHF	TGTGCCACCAGTGATTTGGATAGCAATCAGCCCCAGCATTTT
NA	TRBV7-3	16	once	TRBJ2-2	CASSLPAAIYTGELFF	TGTGCCAGCAGCTTACCGGCAGCGATCTACACCGGGGAGCTGTTTTTT
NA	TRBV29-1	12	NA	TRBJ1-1	CSVGPQNTEAFF	TGCAGCGTTGGCCCTCAGAACACTGAAGCTTTCTTT